Listed here are 13 T cell receptor beta chains from one sample, sequenced in a study of post-analysis software for immune sequencing data. General observations from the study: Patients had higher frequencies than controls of a few TRBV segments, including TRBV5-6, TRBV5-1 and TRBV20-1.

These receptors have no known antigen. Built from TCR beta cDNA, the libraries had unique molecular identifiers in them. One entry per CDR3 protein, called by TCRdb with MiXCR from the PCR reads. Of 820,000 or so distinct CDR3 sequences listed, approximately 53% are singletons. Sequencing was performed on blood. These receptors were obtained from a girl under 18 with multiple sclerosis.

This clonotype was counted a few times. This rearrangement joins TRBV20-1 to TRBJ2-3, with 12 bases lining up with TRBD2. CDR1 DFQATT and CDR2 SNEGSKA come from the germline V gene (reference sequence). V lost 6 bases and J lost 5; bases outside the gene matches: 9. CDR3 size: 15 residues. DNA of the CDR3: TGCAGTGCGGATCGACTAGCGGGAGCCTTAGATACGCAGTATTTT. Its translation: CSADRLAGALDTQYF.

V usage is TRBV5-1 and J usage is TRBJ1-1; D might be TRBD1 (5 bases). Germline V gene sequence: CDR1 SGHRS, CDR2 YFSETQ. Trimming took 4 bases from V and 1 from J, leaving 14 bases between them. The CDR3 is 15 amino acids. In DNA form, the CDR3 reads TGCGCCAGCAGCCTCGTCGGGGGATCGAACACTGAAGCTTTCTTT. This sequence encodes CASSLVGGSNTEAFF.

This clonotype was seen a handful of times. This chain uses TRBV5-1 with TRBJ1-2; the D gene is possibly TRBD1 (5 bases). V shed 0 bases and J shed 9 bases, with 6 bases lying between them. Germline V gene data show CDR1 as SGHRS and CDR2 as YFSETQ. This CDR3 comprises 11 residues. The CDR3 spells CASSLEGRYTF. The CDR3 region has the DNA TGCGCCAGCAGCTTGGAGGGACGCTACACCTTC.

The rearrangement joins TRBV20-1 to TRBJ2-7; D remains unclear. Germline CDR1 and CDR2: DFQATT and SNEGSKA (reference sequence). Trimming removed 7 bases from V and 2 bases from J, with 18 bases in between. CDR3 length: 14 amino acids. The CDR3 bases are TGCAGTGTCCCACTCCACGACAACCCCTACGAGCAGTACTTC. This translates into CSVPLHDNPYEQYF.

This clonotype was detected a few times. CDR3 protein: CASSWAPRERVLQETQYF. The CDR3 DNA sequence: TGCGCCAGCAGCTGGGCACCCAGGGAGCGGGTCCTCCAAGAGACCCAGTACTTC. This sequence joins TRBV5-1 and TRBJ2-5; possible D gene TRBD2, 6 bases. V shed 3 bases and J shed 1 base, with 22 bases lying between them. The length of the CDR3 is 18 residues. CDR1 and CDR2 (germline): SGHRS, YFSETQ.

The chain has TRBV20-1 and TRBJ2-1, with D unclear. The CDR3 is 15 residues long. V lost 5 bases to trimming and J lost 0 bases, with 14 bases between them. Looked up from germline, CDR1 is DFQATT and CDR2 is SNEGSKA (reference sequence). CDR3 protein: CSAADRSSSYNEQFF. The CDR3 DNA is TGCAGTGCTGCGGACCGGTCGAGCTCCTACAATGAGCAGTTCTTC.

This clonotype showed up just a few times. The chain recombines TRBV5-1 with TRBJ2-7; D possibly corresponds to TRBD2 (6 bases). Germline CDR1 SGHRS, CDR2 YFSETQ. V lost 1 base and J lost 4, with 15 bases in between. This CDR3 has 15 residues. The CDR3 nucleotides are TGCGCCAGCAGCTTGCGGTTAAACGGGAGATACGAGCAGTACTTC. Translated, it gives CASSLRLNGRYEQYF. The full variable domain, completed using reference TRBV5-1 and TRBJ2-7, is KAGVTQTPRYLIKTRGQQVTLSCSPISGHRSVSWYQQTPGQGLQFLFEYFSETQRNKGNFPGRFSGRQFSNSRSEMNVSTLELGDSALYLCASSLRLNGRYEQYFGPGTRLTVT.

The gene calls are TRBV20-1 and TRBJ2-3; 10 nucleotides agree with TRBD1. The CDR3 loop spans 17 amino acids. Germline-derived CDR1 and CDR2 are DFQATT and SNEGSKA (reference sequence). Trimming took 6 bases from V and 4 from J; bases not matched to a gene: 16. The CDR3, as DNA: TGCAGTGCCCCCCTCTGGGGACAGGGGCCCTCCGCAGATACGCAGTATTTT. Translating it yields CSAPLWGQGPSADTQYF.

J is TRBJ2-1 and V is TRBV3-1; possibly TRBD2 for D (6 bases). CDR3 length: 18 amino acids. Germline CDR1 LGHDT, CDR2 YNNKEL (reference sequence). V lost 2 bases and J 9 bases, leaving 26 bases between the germline ends. The CDR3 sequence: CASSQPALGREKAGEQFF. In DNA form, the CDR3 reads TGTGCCAGCAGCCAACCGGCACTGGGACGGGAGAAGGCCGGTGAGCAGTTCTTC.

This rearrangement joins TRBV2 to TRBJ2-5; TRBD2 aligns across 12 bases. With 4 bases clipped from V and 1 base from J, the junction kept 7 bases outside the gene matches. The CDR3 has 17 residues. From germline, CDR1 is SNHLY and CDR2 FYNNEI. Written as DNA, the CDR3 is TGTGCCAGCAGTGGAAAGGGGACTAGCGGGCTCCAAGAGACCCAGTACTTC. Protein product: CASSGKGTSGLQETQYF.

The chain combines TRBV9 with TRBJ2-3; 8 bases map to TRBD2. The V segment lost 4 bases and the J segment 7 bases; nucleotides outside the gene matches: 14. The CDR3 runs 16 residues. Per the germline V gene, CDR1 is SGDLS and CDR2 is YYNGEE. The CDR3 DNA sequence: TGTGCCAGCAGCCCAAGAGTAGCGGGACTCCCTAATACGCAGTATTTT. This sequence encodes CASSPRVAGLPNTQYF.

This clonotype has only a few counts. The V and J genes are TRBV14 and TRBJ2-4, with 10 bases matching TRBD1. The DNA end lines up better with TRBJ2-7; the J call may be wrong. Germline V gives CDR1 SGHDN, CDR2 FVKESK. This CDR3 has 15 amino acids. CDR3 nucleotide sequence: TGTGCCAGCAGCCGTGAGGGACAGGGGAACTACGAGCAGTACTTC. Its translation is CASSREGQGNYEQYF.

The chain is built from TRBV15 and TRBJ2-4; the match to TRBD2 covers 12 bases. The end of the DNA aligns better with TRBJ2-7, so the J call may be wrong. Germline V gene lookup returns CDR1 LNHNV and CDR2 YYDKDF (reference sequence). This CDR3 is built from 18 residues. CDR3 region: CATSRDSVLAGGIYEQYF. In DNA, the CDR3 is TGTGCCACCAGCAGAGATTCGGTCCTAGCGGGAGGGATCTACGAGCAGTACTTC.